Listed below are T cell receptor beta chains from one sample, sequenced in a study of regulatory T cells in long-lasting Graves disease. Each CDR3 protein gets one entry after TCRdb re-called the multiplex PCR reads with MiXCR. The sample has 380,000 or so distinct CDR3 sequences, around 15% seen once. Separately, the same data were catalogued under a study of T cells in Graves' hyperthyroidism and ophthalmopathy.

The sample in question was peripheral blood mononuclear cells (PBMCs), obtained at new diagnosis, from a patient treated with antithyroid drugs. The receptors come from a woman aged 18-35 years with Graves disease. Each CDR3 is given without its conserved first and last residue. The order of the fields is V gene, J gene, CDR3 protein.

V gene: TRBV6-1
J gene: TRBJ1-5
CDR3 protein: ASMSGTGHNQPQH

V gene: TRBV18
J gene: TRBJ1-5
CDR3 protein: ASSPGGTRNQPQH

V gene: TRBV5-4
J gene: TRBJ1-1
CDR3 protein: ASSLEQVMNTEAF

V gene: TRBV9
J gene: TRBJ1-2
CDR3 protein: ASKDGTGTYGYT

V gene: TRBV30
J gene: TRBJ2-7
CDR3 protein: AWSVNSYEQY

V gene: TRBV6-1
J gene: TRBJ1-4
CDR3 protein: ASSQIIATNEKLF

V gene: TRBV5-1
J gene: TRBJ1-5
CDR3 protein: ASSLEGQGVQPQH

V gene: TRBV5-1
J gene: TRBJ2-1
CDR3 protein: ASSSGDEQF

V gene: TRBV7-9
J gene: TRBJ2-3
CDR3 protein: ASSSRGGLRTDTQY

V gene: TRBV7-9
J gene: TRBJ2-2
CDR3 protein: ASSLTGGVTTGELF

V gene: TRBV5-4
J gene: TRBJ1-2
CDR3 protein: ASSLVRDTSNYGYT

V gene: TRBV7-8
J gene: TRBJ2-1
CDR3 protein: ASSPPGRLTPQEF

V gene: TRBV9
J gene: TRBJ2-5
CDR3 protein: ASSVGPTAGTQETQY

V gene: TRBV7-8
J gene: TRBJ1-5
CDR3 protein: ASSSSGGGNQPQH

V gene: TRBV3-1
J gene: TRBJ1-2
CDR3 protein: ASSQGVGNGYT

V gene: TRBV2
J gene: TRBJ2-2
CDR3 protein: ASRLTGGVTGELF

V gene: TRBV28
J gene: TRBJ2-5
CDR3 protein: ASSVPGLERETQY

V gene: TRBV4-1
J gene: TRBJ1-3
CDR3 protein: ASSQDRGQGISGNTIY

V gene: TRBV18
J gene: TRBJ2-7
CDR3 protein: ASSPFPARGHEQY

V gene: TRBV24-1
J gene: TRBJ2-5
CDR3 protein: ATSDWTGGFGETQY

V gene: TRBV6-2/TRBV6-3
J gene: TRBJ2-3
CDR3 protein: ASSDWGGGNRSRTDTQY

V gene: TRBV5-1
J gene: TRBJ1-2
CDR3 protein: ASSLGENYGYT

V gene: TRBV20-1
J gene: TRBJ1-5
CDR3 protein: SARPTGGVNQPQH

V gene: TRBV7-3
J gene: TRBJ1-5
CDR3 protein: ASSLMGNQPQH

V gene: TRBV18
J gene: TRBJ1-1
CDR3 protein: ASSPPSSHMNTEAF

V gene: TRBV5-1
J gene: TRBJ1-2
CDR3 protein: ASSLDQGSRGYT

V gene: TRBV5-1
J gene: TRBJ2-7
CDR3 protein: ASSSTLSLAGTPYEQY

V gene: TRBV20-1
J gene: TRBJ2-1
CDR3 protein: SASRGGGSYNEQF

V gene: TRBV6-1
J gene: TRBJ2-7
CDR3 protein: ASSRGLNYEQY

V gene: TRBV5-1
J gene: TRBJ2-3
CDR3 protein: ASSFQGGGSRTDTQY

V gene: TRBV5-1
J gene: TRBJ2-5
CDR3 protein: ASGKTGTLGETQY

V gene: TRBV30
J gene: TRBJ1-3
CDR3 protein: AWSEVGGNTIY

V gene: TRBV27
J gene: TRBJ2-1
CDR3 protein: ASSLSPGLAGSSYNEQF

V gene: TRBV19
J gene: TRBJ2-5
CDR3 protein: ASTRTAGETQY

V gene: TRBV20-1
J gene: TRBJ1-1
CDR3 protein: SARVGHLRTEAF

V gene: TRBV19
J gene: TRBJ1-1
CDR3 protein: ASSLHRGPTEAF

V gene: TRBV19
J gene: TRBJ1-2
CDR3 protein: ASSSGGFGYT

V gene: TRBV7-2
J gene: TRBJ1-4
CDR3 protein: ASSLAGLGEKLF

V gene: TRBV2
J gene: TRBJ1-1
CDR3 protein: ASRPRFTEAF

V gene: TRBV20-1
J gene: TRBJ1-4
CDR3 protein: SARDGPGEKLF

V gene: TRBV24-1
J gene: TRBJ2-1
CDR3 protein: ATSDQGLAGRAYNEQF

V gene: TRBV6-4
J gene: TRBJ2-3
CDR3 protein: ASSDQAGGSTDTQY

V gene: TRBV6-5
J gene: TRBJ2-7
CDR3 protein: ASSYLGSYEQY

V gene: TRBV15
J gene: TRBJ2-3
CDR3 protein: ATSRATSGRTDTQY

V gene: TRBV9
J gene: TRBJ2-3
CDR3 protein: ASSVTWTVTDTQY

V gene: TRBV28
J gene: TRBJ1-5
CDR3 protein: ASRQQGIDQPQH

V gene: TRBV7-2
J gene: TRBJ2-3
CDR3 protein: ASSYPGVTDTQY